A selection of T cell receptor beta chains follows, all from one sample in a study of blood T cell repertoires in COVID-19. The data were produced by immunoSEQ multiplex PCR, yet TCRdb's version contains in-frame clones alone and is incomplete. This repertoire shows about 120,000 clones, about 89% found once; its top ten account for 15% to 20%. The sample consisted of peripheral blood. The receptors originated from a human donor with acute or convalescent COVID-19. The donor label of this sample is uncertain. Each CDR3 is given with its conserved first and last residue. The D gene is left open where the match is weak. Size values are once, few and many counts, or a class for expanded clones, and some rows have none.

clone size,D gene,J gene,V gene,CDR3 protein,CDR3 DNA
-,TRBD1,TRBJ2-7,TRBV27,CASSFLGGAHSYEQYF,TGTGCCAGCAGTTTTTTAGGGGGCGCCCACTCCTACGAGCAGTACTTC
-,-,TRBJ1-5,TRBV2,CASSGSNQPQHF,TGTGCCAGCAGTGGTAGTAATCAGCCCCAGCATTTT
-,TRBD1,TRBJ1-2,TRBV10-3,CAVQGGHGYTF,TGTGCCGTCCAGGGGGGCCATGGCTACACCTTC
-,TRBD2,TRBJ2-5,TRBV4-1,CASSPRLAGDEETQYF,TGCGCCAGCAGCCCGCGACTAGCGGGAGACGAAGAGACCCAGTACTTC
-,-,TRBJ1-4,TRBV28,CASSPPVATNEKLFF,TGTGCCAGCAGTCCGCCGGTTGCAACTAATGAAAAACTGTTTTTT
-,TRBD1,TRBJ1-5,TRBV7-9,CASSPSGQGNNQPQHF,TGTGCCAGCAGCCCTTCGGGACAGGGAAACAATCAGCCCCAGCATTTT
-,-,TRBJ2-3,TRBV11-2,CASSLGISPGTDTQYF,TGTGCCAGCAGCTTAGGTATTAGTCCTGGCACAGATACGCAGTATTTT
-,TRBD2,TRBJ2-1,TRBV15,CATSREYLAGGYNEQFF,TGTGCCACCAGCAGAGAATATCTAGCGGGAGGTTACAATGAGCAGTTCTTC
once,TRBD1,TRBJ1-2,TRBV27,CASSFSGGSYGYTF,TGTGCCAGCAGTTTTTCAGGGGGCAGCTATGGCTACACCTTC
-,TRBD2,TRBJ2-3,TRBV7-2,CASKGSGATDTQYF,TGTGCCAGCAAGGGGAGCGGGGCCACAGATACGCAGTATTTT
once,-,TRBJ1-2,TRBV5-1,CASSLDARSGANYGYTF,TGCGCCAGCAGCTTGGATGCACGGTCGGGAGCTAACTATGGCTACACCTTC
-,TRBD1,TRBJ1-6,TRBV10-3,CAIRGQDGMDSPLHF,TGTGCCATCAGGGGACAGGATGGTATGGATTCACCCCTCCACTTT
-,-,TRBJ1-1,TRBV7-9,CASRPRTQVMNTEAFF,TGTGCCAGCAGACCAAGGACACAGGTCATGAACACTGAAGCTTTCTTT